This entry lists 11 T cell receptor beta chains sequenced from one sample in a study of T cells in Graves' hyperthyroidism and ophthalmopathy. Regions amplified from RNA transcripts were the TCR beta CDR3 regions. Carried out on the TCR CDR3, a first-round RT-PCR used the HTBI primer set. TCRdb recomputed calls from the multiplex PCR reads with MiXCR, one row per CDR3 protein. The sample holds a few hundred thousand distinct CDR3 sequences, more than 12% seen once. Sequencing was performed on blood. These receptors came from a woman aged 25 to 39 with Graves' hyperthyroidism.

The CDR3: CASSLPLGASNQPQHF. DNA of the CDR3: TGTGCCAGCAGTTTACCCTTAGGGGCAAGCAATCAGCCCCAGCATTTT. The chain carries TRBV28 and TRBJ1-5, with D possibly being TRBD1 (5 bases). The V gene's germline CDR1 is MDHEN and CDR2 SYDVKM. V was pared by 2 bases and J by 1 base, with 12 bases between. This CDR3 comprises 16 residues.

This clonotype occurred many times. A read error may explain this, as a much larger clone is one base away. The chain recombines TRBV12-3 or TRBV12-4 with TRBJ2-5; 9 nucleotides line up with TRBD1. The ends lost 3 bases at V and 3 bases at J; junction bases unmatched: 2. This CDR3 contains 14 residues. The CDR3 is CASSFRTGEETQYF. The CDR3 bases are TGTGCCAGCAGTTTCAGGACAGGGGAAGAGACCCAGTACTTC.

The rearrangement joins TRBV6-1 to TRBJ2-2; 8 nucleotides align to TRBD2. CDR1 and CDR2 (germline): MNHNS, SASEGT. The CDR3 runs to 15 residues. V was clipped by 7 bases and J by 5 bases; unmatched bases: 9. The CDR3 protein is CASTPGSGSTGELFF. The CDR3 nucleotides read TGTGCCAGCACCCCCGGAAGCGGGAGTACCGGGGAGCTGTTTTTT.

This clonotype was seen only a few times. This rearrangement joins TRBV2 to TRBJ1-5; D unclear. Germline values: CDR1 SNHLY, CDR2 FYNNEI. This CDR3 contains 14 residues. Deletions cut 2 bases from V and 6 bases from J, with 11 bases between. The CDR3 loop is CASSERVTGQPQHF. CDR3 nucleotide sequence: TGTGCCAGCAGTGAAAGGGTGACGGGTCAGCCCCAGCATTTT.

The chain uses TRBV7-2 and TRBJ2-6, with D tentatively TRBD2 (6 bases). This CDR3 has 16 amino acids. V lost 4 bases and J 2 bases, leaving 12 bases between the germline ends. The germline V gene has CDR1 SGHTA and CDR2 FQGNSA. Here the CDR3 DNA reads TGTGCCAGCAGCTCCATAGGAGGGACTGGGGCCAACGTCCTGACTTTC. The encoded protein is CASSSIGGTGANVLTF.

This clonotype was found many times. The chain links TRBV7-8 to TRBJ2-7, with TRBD2 matching 11 bases. With V trimmed by 1 base and J by 4 bases, 12 bases remained unmatched. The CDR3 is made up of 18 amino acids. Germline CDR1 SGHVS, CDR2 FQNEAQ. CDR3 protein: CASSLVGLAGGHWYEQYF. The DNA for the CDR3 is TGTGCCAGCAGCTTAGTGGGGCTAGCGGGAGGCCACTGGTACGAGCAGTACTTC.

This clonotype was seen at least ten times. This chain uses TRBV9 with TRBJ2-5, with a possible D match to TRBD1 (5 bases). The CDR3 is 15 residues long. V lost 0 bases and J lost 2, with 11 bases in between. CDR1 SGDLS and CDR2 YYNGEE come from the germline V gene. The CDR3 bases are TGTGCCAGCAGCGTAGCTGGAAGGGGACAAGAGACCCAGTACTTC. Encoded protein: CASSVAGRGQETQYF.

This clonotype has just a few counts. The chain employs TRBV7-3 and TRBJ2-2, with 9 bases lining up with TRBD2. CDR1 SGHTA and CDR2 FQGTGA come from the germline V gene. There are 20 residues in the CDR3. J was trimmed by 3 bases and V by 1 base; bases with no gene match: 15. The DNA of the CDR3 is TGTGCCAGCAGCTTAAACCGGCCTGCTGGGACTAGCCGACACACCGGGGAGCTGTTTTTT. Its translation: CASSLNRPAGTSRHTGELFF.

The chain has TRBV7-9 and TRBJ2-1; 7 positions match TRBD2. The CDR3 is 17 residues long. The germline gives CDR1 SEHNR, CDR2 FQNEAQ (reference sequence). J gave up 3 bases and V 5 bases, and 13 bases lay outside the gene matches. Here the CDR3 reads CASSREGSGTYYNEQFF. CDR3 DNA sequence: TGTGCCAGCAGCCGCGAGGGAAGCGGGACGTACTACAATGAGCAGTTCTTC.

This clonotype has more than one count but fewer than ten. The chain is built from TRBV5-8 and TRBJ2-5, with 9 bases identical to TRBD2. The CDR3 runs 15 residues. The germline V gene has CDR1 SGHTS and CDR2 YDEGEE. After removal of 4 bases from V and 5 bases from J, the junction contained 9 bases not matched to a gene. In nucleotides, the CDR3 is TGTGCCAGCAGCAGCTTAGCGGGAGTGTGGGAGACCCAGTACTTC. Amino acids: CASSSLAGVWETQYF.

This clonotype was detected many times. The V and J genes are TRBV20-1 and TRBJ2-7; D not resolved. Germline V gives CDR1 DFQATT, CDR2 SNEGSKA (reference sequence). This CDR3 has 12 amino acids. Written as DNA, the CDR3 is TGCAGGATCCCAAGTGACTCCTACGAGCAGTACTTC. This translates into CRIPSDSYEQYF.